These T cell receptor beta chains were read from a single sample in a study of cytomegalovirus exposure and HLA in healthy donors. Assay: immunoSEQ multiplex PCR; the TCRdb copy retains only in-frame clones and omits some. The repertoire holds 100,000 to 150,000 clones, 81% seen once, with 4% in the top ten. The sequencing input was PBMCs. These receptors all stem from a man younger than 35 in good health and CMV-seropositive. CDR3s include the opening cysteine and the closing phenylalanine or tryptophan. Fields, in order: clone size, D gene, J gene, V gene, CDR3 protein, CDR3 DNA. A D gene is named only where the DNA matches it firmly. Size is stated for part of the rows, as once, few or many counts, or as a class when the clone is expanded.

>once|TRBD2|TRBJ2-1|TRBV4-1
CASSQESGGRDEQFF
TGCGCCAGCAGCCAAGAAAGCGGGGGGCGCGATGAGCAGTTCTTC
>few|NA|TRBJ2-2|TRBV2
CASSGAARNTGELFF
TGTGCCAGCAGTGGAGCAGCGAGGAACACCGGGGAGCTGTTTTTT
>NA|NA|TRBJ1-1|TRBV6-1
CASSEASSNTEAFF
TGTGCCAGCAGTGAAGCGTCATCCAACACTGAAGCTTTCTTT
>NA|NA|TRBJ2-5|TRBV27
CASSSVDSRKTQYF
TGTGCCAGCAGTTCTGTCGATTCTAGGAAGACCCAGTACTTC
>NA|NA|TRBJ2-5|TRBV10-3
CAISERGQETQYF
TGTGCCATCAGTGAAAGGGGGCAAGAGACCCAGTACTTC
>few|NA|TRBJ2-5|TRBV19
CASSGQRGETQYF
TGTGCCAGTTCGGGCCAAAGAGGGGAGACCCAGTACTTC
>once|NA|TRBJ2-7|TRBV5-4
CASEGDSYEQYF
TGTGCCAGCGAGGGGGACTCCTACGAGCAGTACTTC
>NA|TRBD2|TRBJ2-1|TRBV7-2
CASSLVPPSGGVWNEQFF
TGTGCCAGCAGCTTAGTTCCCCCTAGCGGGGGGGTGTGGAATGAGCAGTTCTTC
>NA|TRBD2|TRBJ2-7|TRBV7-2
CASSLGTSGSLQYF
TGTGCCAGCAGCCTAGGGACTAGCGGGAGTCTCCAGTACTTC
>NA|NA|TRBJ2-7|TRBV30
CAWRGRVRSDEQYF
TGTGCCTGGAGAGGGCGGGTCAGGTCAGACGAGCAGTACTTC
>NA|TRBD1|TRBJ1-1|TRBV29-1
CSVLGQGVRGTTEAFF
TGCAGCGTTCTGGGACAGGGGGTTCGGGGGACCACTGAAGCTTTCTTT
>NA|NA|TRBJ1-4|TRBV6-6
CASSYSRSPSEKLFF
TGTGCCAGCAGTTACTCCAGATCGCCTTCGGAAAAACTGTTTTTT
>NA|TRBD1|TRBJ2-7|TRBV5-8
CASSLVGTAHYEQYF
TGTGCCAGCAGCCTGGTCGGGACAGCCCACTACGAGCAGTACTTC
>NA|NA|TRBJ2-1|TRBV6-5
CASSPNQGNNEQFF
TGTGCCAGCAGTCCGAATCAGGGTAACAATGAGCAGTTCTTC
>NA|TRBD1|TRBJ1-5|TRBV5-4
CASSLQGGKDTEPQHF
TGTGCCAGCAGCTTGCAAGGGGGCAAAGACACGGAGCCCCAGCATTTT
>once|TRBD1|TRBJ1-2|TRBV4-3
CASSGQGGGYTF
TGCGCCAGCAGCGGACAGGGCGGCGGCTACACCTTC
>NA|NA|TRBJ1-5|TRBV6-1
CASNGDSNQPQHF
TGTGCCAGCAACGGTGATAGCAATCAGCCCCAGCATTTT
>NA|TRBD2|TRBJ2-3|TRBV19
CASSMVGRVTDTQYF
TGTGCCAGTAGTATGGTCGGGAGGGTCACAGATACGCAGTATTTT
>few|NA|TRBJ1-1|TRBV6-5
CATGRITNTEAFF
TGTGCCACCGGGAGGATTACGAACACTGAAGCTTTCTTT
>NA|NA|TRBJ1-2|TRBV2
CASTGLPTGDSYTF
TGTGCCAGCACGGGCCTACCTACAGGTGACTCCTACACCTTC
>NA|TRBD2|TRBJ2-6|TRBV2
CASSQPSSGSPSRASGANVLTF
TGTGCCAGCAGTCAACCGTCTAGCGGGAGCCCATCCAGGGCGTCTGGGGCCAACGTCCTGACTTTC
>NA|NA|TRBJ2-3|TRBV7-2
CASSHLTQGDTQYF
TGTGCCAGCAGCCACCTAACCCAGGGGGATACGCAGTATTTT
>NA|TRBD1|TRBJ1-1|TRBV30
CAWLKDRGEAFF
TGTGCCTGGTTAAAGGACAGGGGGGAAGCTTTCTTT
>NA|NA|TRBJ2-5|TRBV5-4
CASSLQFQETQYF
TGTGCCAGCAGCTTACAGTTCCAAGAGACCCAGTACTTC
>NA|NA|TRBJ2-5|TRBV5-5
CASSPGKFSQETQYF
TGTGCCAGCAGCCCGGGGAAGTTCAGTCAAGAGACCCAGTACTTC
>NA|NA|TRBJ2-5|TRBV7-6
CASSLEQGLQETQYF
TGTGCCAGCAGCTTGGAACAGGGACTACAAGAGACCCAGTACTTC
>few|TRBD1|TRBJ2-1|TRBV10-3
CAISAGGDEQFF
TGTGCCATCAGTGCAGGGGGCGATGAGCAGTTCTTC
>NA|NA|TRBJ2-7|TRBV7-9
CASSNNIYEQYF
TGTGCCAGCAGCAACAACATCTACGAGCAGTACTTC
>few|NA|TRBJ2-6|TRBV10-3
CASSYVVTGANVLTF
TGTGCCAGCAGTTACGTAGTTACTGGGGCCAACGTCCTGACTTTC
>NA|NA|TRBJ1-2|TRBV6-1
CASSEGGIDGYTF
TGTGCCAGCAGTGAAGGGGGCATCGATGGCTACACCTTC
>NA|NA|TRBJ2-2|TRBV5-1
CASSLAVGGATGELFF
TGCGCCAGCAGCTTGGCCGTGGGGGGGGCCACCGGGGAGCTGTTTTTT
>NA|TRBD1|TRBJ1-4|TRBV6-1
CASSEGGQGSEKLFF
TGTGCCAGCAGTGAGGGGGGACAGGGAAGTGAAAAACTGTTTTTT
>NA|TRBD2|TRBJ2-1|TRBV10-2
CASSVLLAGGFGEQFF
TGCGCCAGCAGTGTTCTACTAGCGGGAGGTTTTGGTGAGCAGTTCTTC